The 27 T cell receptor beta chains given below trace back to one sample, sequenced in a study of shared clonotypes between healthy human individuals. Profiled with immunoSEQ multiplex PCR; TCRdb holds only in-frame clones, not every one. This sample carries over a million clones, more than 75% of them seen once, and the ten largest clones take 0.5% to 0.65%. Sequenced material: memory CD4+ T cells from PBMCs. Regarding subset: CD45RA-negative fraction. Receptors originate from a young man in good health. Some clones in this sample may be carry-over from other donors' samples.

The genes are TRBV2 and TRBJ2-5, with D unresolved. In germline, CDR1 is SNHLY, CDR2 FYNNEI. The CDR3 sequence is 11 residues long. V lost 5 bases and J lost 4, with 5 bases in between. This CDR3 reads CASSRRETQYF. In DNA, the CDR3 is TGTGCCAGCAGTAGGCGAGAGACCCAGTACTTC.

V usage is TRBV28 and J usage is TRBJ1-4, with D perhaps TRBD1 (6 bases). Germline V lookup: CDR1 MDHEN, CDR2 SYDVKM. The germline V and J ends were trimmed by 7 bases and 6 bases, with 15 bases remaining between them. The CDR3 sequence is 14 residues long. The DNA of the CDR3 is TGTGCCAGCACCCTCATGGGGGGCTATGAAAAACTGTTTTTT. Encoded protein: CASTLMGGYEKLFF.

This clone has more than one count but fewer than ten. The chain has TRBV2 and TRBJ1-2; D possibly corresponds to TRBD1 (5 bases). The germline V gene has CDR1 SNHLY and CDR2 FYNNEI. V lost 5 bases, J lost 8 bases, and 12 bases lay in between. This CDR3 has 12 amino acids. CDR3 region: CASSLGAGGYTF. As DNA, the CDR3 is TGTGCCAGCAGTCTTGGGGCGGGAGGCTACACCTTC.

V is TRBV4-3 and J is TRBJ2-5; tentatively, D is TRBD1 or TRBD2 (5 bases each). The CDR3 runs to 15 residues. Germline values: CDR1 LGHNA, CDR2 YSLEER. V was trimmed by 0 bases and J by 5 bases, leaving 13 bases between them. CDR3 protein: CASSQDEGLTETQYF. CDR3 nucleotides: TGCGCCAGCAGCCAAGATGAGGGGCTGACGGAGACCCAGTACTTC.

V usage is TRBV2 and J usage is TRBJ1-2; 10 bases agree with TRBD1. CDR3 length equals 14 residues. V dropped 4 bases and J dropped 3; count of bases not matched to a gene: 2. Germline V gene data show CDR1 as SNHLY and CDR2 as FYNNEI. The CDR3 sequence is CASSAGQGYYGYTF. The CDR3 coding sequence is TGTGCCAGCAGTGCGGGACAGGGGTACTATGGCTACACCTTC.

Written as DNA, the CDR3 is TGTGCCAGCAGCTTATCCCCGGGTATCGGCTACGAGCAGTACTTC. Translating gives CASSLSPGIGYEQYF. This rearrangement joins TRBV7-2 to TRBJ2-7; unclear D gene. This CDR3 spans 15 amino acids. Germline lookup yields CDR1 SGHTA and CDR2 FQGNSA. Trimming cost V 2 bases and J 3 bases, with 14 bases left between them.

The chain uses TRBV5-6 and TRBJ1-1; D not resolved. Germline values: CDR1 SGHDT, CDR2 YYEEEE. V lost 4 bases and J 1 base, leaving 11 bases between the germline ends. The CDR3 is made up of 14 amino acids. The CDR3 here is CASSLRAGNTEAFF. Written as DNA, the CDR3 is TGTGCCAGCAGCCTACGGGCAGGGAACACTGAAGCTTTCTTT.

J is TRBJ2-7 and V is TRBV30, with 8 bases lining up with TRBD2. This CDR3 has 14 residues. Trimming took 2 bases from V and 3 from J; bases not matched to a gene: 6. Germline V CDR1 and CDR2: GTSNPN, SVGIG (reference sequence). The CDR3, as DNA: TGTGCCTGGAGTACCGGGAGGGTTAGCTACGAGCAGTACTTC. Its protein product is CAWSTGRVSYEQYF.

As concerns this clone: The junction departs from germline at one end; a sequencing error may be responsible. The chain is built from TRBV7-9 and TRBJ1-1; no firm D call. This CDR3 has 11 amino acids. Germline V gene sequence: CDR1 SEHNR, CDR2 FQNEAQ (reference sequence). Here the CDR3 reads CASTSSSAVYF. In DNA form, the CDR3 reads TGTGCCAGCACCTCGAGTTCTGCCGTCTACTTT.

Worth noting for this clone: A much larger clone sits a single nucleotide away, making a read error possible. The gene calls are TRBV5-6 and TRBJ2-5; D call uncertain. The CDR3 is made up of 11 amino acids. Germline-derived CDR1 and CDR2 are SGHDT and YYEEEE. As DNA, the CDR3 is TGTGCCAGCGGCTTGGGGGAGACCCAGTACTTC. Translated, it gives CASGLGETQYF.

The chain carries TRBV4-1 and TRBJ2-3; 8 bases agree with TRBD1. The CDR3 length is 15 residues. Germline lookup yields CDR1 MGHRA and CDR2 YSYEKL. V shed 0 bases and J 8 bases; nucleotides not matched to a gene: 7. The CDR3 here is CASSQDGQGGVTQYF. The CDR3 bases are TGCGCCAGCAGCCAAGATGGACAGGGCGGAGTTACGCAGTATTTT.

The rearrangement uses TRBV30 and TRBJ2-7; no clear D gene. Germline loops: CDR1 GTSNPN, CDR2 SVGIG (reference sequence). The V end was cut by 0 bases, the J end by 4 bases, with 7 bases between. The length of the CDR3 is 12 residues. The CDR3 region has the DNA TGTGCCTGGAGTGTACGGAGTTACGAGCAGTACTTC. This codes for CAWSVRSYEQYF.

This chain links TRBV7-2 with TRBJ2-1; the match to TRBD2 covers 7 bases. CDR1 SGHTA and CDR2 FQGNSA come from the germline V gene. The V segment lost 5 bases and the J segment 7 bases; nucleotides outside the gene matches: 14. CDR3 size: 16 residues. This CDR3 reads CASSTSSSGGQNEQFF. CDR3 DNA: TGTGCCAGCAGCACCAGCTCTAGCGGAGGGCAAAATGAGCAGTTCTTC.

The table lists this clone with a few counts. The chain recombines TRBV2 with TRBJ2-5, with 9 bases matching TRBD1. The length of the CDR3 is 14 residues. Germline-derived CDR1 and CDR2 are SNHLY and FYNNEI. The V and J ends lost 6 bases and 5 bases, in that order; junction bases with no gene match: 7. The CDR3 DNA is TGTGCCAGCAGGAAAACAGGGGGCTCTGAGACCCAGTACTTC. Translated, it gives CASRKTGGSETQYF.

V gene TRBV4-3 combines with J gene TRBJ1-2; D gene uncertain. The germline CDR1 and CDR2 sequences are LGHNA and YSLEER. V lost 0 bases and J lost 1, with 12 bases in between. The CDR3 is made up of 16 amino acids. CDR3: CASSQDWGGLNYGYTF. CDR3 bases: TGCGCCAGCAGCCAAGATTGGGGAGGGCTTAACTATGGCTACACCTTC.

The chain combines TRBV7-9 with TRBJ1-3; 7 bases align to TRBD1. V dropped 2 bases and J dropped 0; count of bases not matched to a gene: 7. CDR1 is SEHNR, CDR2 FQNEAQ, per germline (reference sequence). The CDR3 contains 17 residues. CDR3 amino acids: CASSLRGGGPSGNTIYF. The CDR3 bases are TGTGCCAGCAGCTTACGTGGAGGGGGCCCCTCTGGAAACACCATATATTTT.

This rearrangement joins TRBV25-1 to TRBJ2-7; TRBD2 aligns across 11 bases. This CDR3 has 18 residues. V shed 1 base, J shed 3 bases, and the junction held 11 bases outside the gene matches. CDR1 MGHDK and CDR2 SYGVNS come from the germline V gene. DNA for the CDR3: TGTGCCAGCAGTGAATCCCCATTTAGCGGGAGGGCGAACTACGAGCAGTACTTC. The encoded protein is CASSESPFSGRANYEQYF.

The chain is built from TRBV19 and TRBJ2-5; 13 bases agree with TRBD2. The germline V gene has CDR1 LNHDA and CDR2 SQIVND (reference sequence). CDR3 length: 16 residues. The junction had 10 bases not matched to a gene; V was cut back by 8 bases and J by 4 bases. The CDR3 DNA sequence: TGTGCCAGTGGTCGTCGGACTAGCGGGAGAAGAGAGACCCAGTACTTC. Translation: CASGRRTSGRRETQYF.

In regard to this clone: A read error may be the cause here, since a much bigger clone is one base away. The same CDR3 arises from other DNA sequences in this sample as well. The J gene is TRBJ2-1, the V gene TRBV7-2; 11 positions match TRBD2. After removal of 1 base from V and 5 bases from J, the junction contained 1 base not matched to a gene. CDR3 size: 15 residues. The germline gives CDR1 SGHTA, CDR2 FQGNSA. CDR3: CASSLGLAGNNEQFF. The CDR3 coding sequence is TGTGCCAGCAGCTTAGGACTAGCGGGAAACAATGAGCAGTTCTTC.

For this clone: At the DNA level, this CDR3 is encoded by other sequences in the same sample as well. This CDR3 reads CATSREMNTEAFF. DNA of the CDR3: TGTGCCACCAGCAGAGAGATGAACACTGAAGCTTTCTTT. The V and J genes are TRBV15 and TRBJ1-1; D is uncertain. Per the germline V gene, CDR1 is LNHNV and CDR2 is YYDKDF (reference sequence). Between the trimmed V and J ends, which lost 0 bases and 0 bases, there was a span of 2 bases. The CDR3 runs to 13 residues.

This chain links TRBV4-1 with TRBJ1-5; 11 bases match TRBD1. The CDR3 consists of 20 residues. Germline V gene sequence: CDR1 MGHRA, CDR2 YSYEKL. V was clipped by 7 bases and J by 4 bases; unmatched bases: 21. CDR3 nucleotide sequence: TGCGCCAGCACCCCAAGATATGGGGGTCCCCGGGACAGGGGGAATCAGCCCCAGCATTTT. Translated: CASTPRYGGPRDRGNQPQHF.

This clone was detected only once. The gene calls are TRBV27 and TRBJ1-2; tentatively, D is TRBD1 (5 bases). V gave up 5 bases and J gave up 8 bases, with 15 bases separating them. Germline assignment: CDR1 MNHEY and CDR2 SMNVEV (reference sequence). The length of the CDR3 is 13 residues. For the CDR3, the DNA is TGTGCCAGCAGTCCCCACTCCCGGGGGGGCTACACCTTC. The encoded protein is CASSPHSRGGYTF.

This chain joins TRBV2 and TRBJ2-1, with D maybe TRBD2 (5 bases). This CDR3 comprises 13 residues. Germline V gene data show CDR1 as SNHLY and CDR2 as FYNNEI. V lost 7 bases and J 5 bases, leaving 12 bases between the germline ends. The DNA of the CDR3 is TGTGCCAGCACCGCCGGACTCAACAATGAGCAGTTCTTC. This encodes CASTAGLNNEQFF.

The CDR3 is CASRRMLNTEAFF. The CDR3 nucleotides read TGTGCCAGCAGAAGAATGTTGAACACTGAAGCTTTCTTT. The V and J genes are TRBV27 and TRBJ1-1; D is uncertain. Germline V gene data show CDR1 as MNHEY and CDR2 as SMNVEV (reference sequence). The V and J ends lost 6 bases and 0 bases respectively, with 8 bases between them. This CDR3 has 13 amino acids.

The chain is built from TRBV29-1 and TRBJ2-3; possible D gene TRBD2, 5 bases. This CDR3 has 19 amino acids. The germline V and J ends were trimmed by 3 bases and 4 bases, with 29 bases remaining between them. Germline V gives CDR1 SQVTM, CDR2 ANQGSEA. The CDR3 DNA is TGCAGCGTTGATCCCCTGGCATCAGGCGGGTGGGCCGGAGCAGATACGCAGTATTTT. Amino acids: CSVDPLASGGWAGADTQYF.

The J gene is TRBJ2-7, the V gene TRBV11-2; TRBD2 is a possible D gene (5 bases). CDR3 size: 14 residues. Trimming removed 7 bases from V and 3 bases from J, with 16 bases in between. CDR1 is SGHAT, CDR2 FQNNGV, per germline. In DNA form, the CDR3 reads TGTGCCAGCACCCCCGAAAGGAGCGGCTACGAGCAGTACTTC. Residues: CASTPERSGYEQYF.

As regards this clone: This specimen includes other DNA sequences encoding the same CDR3. The chain joins TRBV6-1 to TRBJ2-1, with 9 bases that match TRBD1. The CDR3 runs 13 residues. Trimming took 6 bases from V and 4 from J; bases not matched to a gene: 1. Germline assignment: CDR1 MNHNS and CDR2 SASEGT. The CDR3 region has the DNA TGTGCCAGCAGGGACAGGGGTTACAATGAGCAGTTCTTC. Amino acid sequence: CASRDRGYNEQFF.